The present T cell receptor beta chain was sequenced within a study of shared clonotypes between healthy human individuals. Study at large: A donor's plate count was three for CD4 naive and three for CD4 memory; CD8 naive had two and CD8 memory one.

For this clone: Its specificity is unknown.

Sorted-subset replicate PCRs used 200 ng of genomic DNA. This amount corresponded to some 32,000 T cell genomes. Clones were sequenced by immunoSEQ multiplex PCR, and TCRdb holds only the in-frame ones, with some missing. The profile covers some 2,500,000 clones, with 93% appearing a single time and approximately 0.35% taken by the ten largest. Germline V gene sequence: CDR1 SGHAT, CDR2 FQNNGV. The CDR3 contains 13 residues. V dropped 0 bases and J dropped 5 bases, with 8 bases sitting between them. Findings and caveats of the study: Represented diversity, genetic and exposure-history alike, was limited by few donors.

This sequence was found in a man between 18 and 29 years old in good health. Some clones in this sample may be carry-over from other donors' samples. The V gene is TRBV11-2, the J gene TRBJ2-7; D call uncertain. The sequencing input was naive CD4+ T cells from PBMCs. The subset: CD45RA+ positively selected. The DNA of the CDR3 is TGTGCCAGCAGCTTAGACAGCCCCGACGAGCAGTACTTC. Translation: CASSLDSPDEQYF.